The 8 T cell receptor beta chains given below trace back to one sample, sequenced in a study of memory B cells and T cells in multiple sclerosis. These TCRs' antigens remain unknown. Here immunoSEQ multiplex PCR was the method, and the copy in TCRdb shows in-frame clones only, minus some. The sample shows 30,000 or so clones, around 86% of them seen only once. Separate sequencing covered autoproliferating (CFSE-dim) and non-proliferating (CFSE-high) T cells from stimulus-free culture. Replicate wells were pooled after more than 6 days of stimulus-free culture of 5x10^7 CFSE-labeled PBMCs. Input material: PBMCs from blood kept in culture. The receptors derive from a human donor with multiple sclerosis.

The chain combines TRBV29-1 with TRBJ2-2, with a tentative D call TRBD2 (5 bases). The CDR3 runs to 15 residues. Germline lookup yields CDR1 SQVTM and CDR2 ANQGSEA. V was trimmed by 4 bases and J by 2 bases, leaving 14 bases between them. CDR3 loop: CSVGGPSQNTGELFF. In DNA form, the CDR3 reads TGCAGCGTTGGAGGGCCCTCGCAAAACACCGGGGAGCTGTTTTTT.

The rearrangement uses TRBV5-1 and TRBJ2-7, with TRBD1 matching 9 bases. This CDR3 is built from 16 residues. J was trimmed by 0 bases and V by 4 bases; bases with no gene match: 8. Germline CDR1 is SGHRS and CDR2 is YFSETQ. The chain's CDR3 is CASSPLQTGGSYEQYF. CDR3 DNA: TGCGCCAGCAGCCCCCTTCAGACAGGGGGCTCCTACGAGCAGTACTTC. The whole variable domain, remainder taken from reference TRBV5-1 and TRBJ2-7, is KAGVTQTPRYLIKTRGQQVTLSCSPISGHRSVSWYQQTPGQGLQFLFEYFSETQRNKGNFPGRFSGRQFSNSRSEMNVSTLELGDSALYLCASSPLQTGGSYEQYFGPGTRLTVT.

V is TRBV6-1 and J is TRBJ2-7; 7 nucleotides align to TRBD1. J was trimmed by 3 bases and V by 4 bases; bases with no gene match: 3. The CDR3 sequence is 13 residues long. Germline V gene data show CDR1 as MNHNS and CDR2 as SASEGT. CDR3 sequence reads: CASSARDSYEQYF. The CDR3 nucleotides are TGTGCCAGCAGTGCCCGGGACAGCTACGAGCAGTACTTC.

J is TRBJ1-1 and V is TRBV12-5, with D maybe TRBD1 (5 bases). Germline values: CDR1 LGHNT, CDR2 FRNRAP. The V gene lost 0 bases and the J gene lost 1 base, with 9 bases spanning the gap. The CDR3 length is 15 residues. CDR3 loop: CASGLVVTGNTEAFF. DNA of the CDR3: TGTGCTAGTGGTTTGGTAGTCACAGGGAACACTGAAGCTTTCTTT.

V usage is TRBV6-1 and J usage is TRBJ2-7, with D hard to call. CDR3 length equals 11 residues. V lost 3 bases and J 10 bases, leaving 10 bases between the germline ends. Germline loops: CDR1 MNHNS, CDR2 SASEGT. The CDR3 bases are TGTGCCAGCAGTGATTTTCAGGACCAGTACTTC. It is translated as CASSDFQDQYF.

The chain has TRBV14 and TRBJ2-3, with D perhaps matching TRBD2 (7 bases). The length of the CDR3 is 14 residues. Germline assignment: CDR1 SGHDN and CDR2 FVKESK. V lost 4 bases, J lost 3 bases, and 11 bases lay in between. CDR3 sequence reads: CASSPAGATDTQYF. CDR3 bases: TGTGCCAGCAGCCCCGCGGGGGCAACAGATACGCAGTATTTT.

V and J are TRBV10-2 and TRBJ1-4; D is ambiguous. The V gene's germline CDR1 is WSHSY and CDR2 SAAADI. Deletions cut 7 bases from V and 0 bases from J, with 15 bases between. This CDR3 has 16 residues. The CDR3 loop reads CASNDVRTTTNEKLFF. The DNA for the CDR3 is TGCGCCAGCAATGACGTCAGGACCACAACTAATGAAAAACTGTTTTTT.

The gene calls are TRBV5-1 and TRBJ2-5; 7 bases agree with TRBD1. The CDR3 spans 14 residues. Looked up from germline, CDR1 is SGHRS and CDR2 is YFSETQ. V lost 0 bases and J lost 2; bases outside the gene matches: 1. CDR3 sequence (DNA): TGCGCCAGCAGCTTGGAGGGGGCACAAGAGACCCAGTACTTC. Protein: CASSLEGAQETQYF.